These 26 T cell receptor beta chains share one sample of origin, sequenced in a study of cytomegalovirus exposure and HLA in healthy donors. The PCR ran on 60 Vbeta and 13 Jbeta primers. TCRdb's table, derived via immunoSEQ multiplex PCR, lists solely in-frame clones and lacks some. This table holds just over 60,000 clones. The specimen sequenced was PBMCs. Source of these receptors: a young man in good health and CMV-seropositive.

The chain joins TRBV29-1 to TRBJ1-5; 11 nucleotides align to TRBD1. Germline CDR1 and CDR2: SQVTM and ANQGSEA. CDR3 length: 15 amino acids. V gave up 6 bases and J gave up 2 bases; unmatched junction bases: 6. The CDR3 DNA is TGCAGCGTCTGGACAGGGGGCTTGCGCAATCAGCCCCAGCATTTT. This encodes CSVWTGGLRNQPQHF.

Here the CDR3 reads CASSQRPGQGKNEQFF. In nucleotides, the CDR3 is TGTGCCAGCAGCCAACGACCGGGACAGGGAAAGAATGAGCAGTTCTTC. The genes are TRBV14 and TRBJ2-1; TRBD1 agrees at 9 bases. V was pared by 2 bases and J by 7 bases, with 9 bases of the junction left unmatched. CDR1 and CDR2 (germline): SGHDN, FVKESK. The length of the CDR3 is 16 residues.

This sequence joins TRBV6-1 and TRBJ2-7; 9 nucleotides agree with TRBD1. The CDR3 sequence is 14 residues long. The V gene end was trimmed by 5 bases and the J gene end by 3 bases; junction bases not matched to a gene: 5. Germline CDR1 reads MNHNS; CDR2 reads SASEGT. The DNA of the CDR3 is TGTGCCAGCAGTTTGGACAGGGGAGACTACGAGCAGTACTTC. Translating gives CASSLDRGDYEQYF.

Turning to this clone: The identical CDR3 is also encoded by other nucleotide sequences in the sample. The chain recombines TRBV9 with TRBJ2-2; D is unclear. CDR1 and CDR2 (germline): SGDLS, YYNGEE. This CDR3 has 15 residues. The V end lost 3 bases, the J end lost 1 base, and 10 bases lay between the germline ends. CDR3 DNA sequence: TGTGCCAGCAGCGATCGCGCATTGAACACCGGGGAGCTGTTTTTT. Residues: CASSDRALNTGELFF.

This chain joins TRBV11-1 and TRBJ2-7; D ambiguous. V was clipped by 2 bases and J by 2 bases, with 13 bases between them. The CDR3 is 15 amino acids. From germline, CDR1 is SGHAT and CDR2 FQDESV (reference sequence). The CDR3 nucleotides are TGTGCCAGCAGCTTATATAACAGTGCCGCCTACGAGCAGTACTTC. Amino acids: CASSLYNSAAYEQYF.

The gene calls are TRBV13 and TRBJ2-5; 8 bases fit TRBD1. The CDR3 spans 14 residues. Trimming cost V 1 base and J 6 bases; bases outside gene matches: 4. Germline lookup yields CDR1 PRHDT and CDR2 FYEKMQ (reference sequence). The CDR3 DNA sequence: TGTGCCAGCAGCTTAGCAGGGGGCGGGAAGACCCAGTACTTC. Amino acids: CASSLAGGGKTQYF. The variable domain in full, completed from reference TRBV13 and TRBJ2-5, reads AAGVIQSPRHLIKEKRETATLKCYPIPRHDTVYWYQQGPGQDPQFLISFYEKMQSDKGSIPDRFSAQQFSDYHSELNMSSLELGDSALYFCASSLAGGGKTQYFGPGTRLLVL.

The V and J genes are TRBV30 and TRBJ1-5; TRBD1 matches 9 bases. Trimming at V came to 1 base and at J to 6 bases, leaving 10 bases not matched to a gene. Germline V CDR1 and CDR2: GTSNPN, SVGIG (reference sequence). CDR3 size: 16 residues. This chain's CDR3 is CAWSAWGTGPSQPQHF. CDR3 nucleotides: TGTGCCTGGAGTGCTTGGGGGACAGGGCCTAGTCAGCCCCAGCATTTT.

This sequence joins TRBV6-1 and TRBJ2-1, with 8 bases matching TRBD2. Germline V gene lookup returns CDR1 MNHNS and CDR2 SASEGT. V lost 8 bases to trimming and J lost 5 bases; unmatched junction nucleotides: 11. CDR3 size: 15 residues. The CDR3 DNA reads as TGTGCCAGCGGAAGAGACGGGAGGGGGAACAATGAGCAGTTCTTC. Translated: CASGRDGRGNNEQFF.

The J gene is TRBJ2-7, the V gene TRBV6-5, with 7 bases lining up with TRBD2. The CDR3 length is 15 residues. With V trimmed by 5 bases and J by 2 bases, 9 bases remained unmatched. Looked up from germline, CDR1 is MNHEY and CDR2 is SVGAGI. CDR3 in amino acids: CASSRKRTSAYEQYF. The CDR3 coding sequence is TGTGCCAGCAGTCGCAAGCGGACTAGTGCCTACGAGCAGTACTTC.

This sequence joins TRBV4-1 and TRBJ2-3; 10 bases agree with TRBD2. This CDR3 is 18 amino acids long. Germline assignment: CDR1 MGHRA and CDR2 YSYEKL. Trimming took 0 bases from V and 5 from J; bases not matched to a gene: 11. The CDR3: CASSQDPRLAGDVDTQYF. The CDR3 region has the DNA TGCGCCAGCAGCCAAGATCCCCGCCTAGCGGGGGATGTAGATACGCAGTATTTT.

The CDR3 DNA reads TGTGCCAGCACCAAGGACAGGGGGCATGTTCAGCCCCAGCATTTT. Protein: CASTKDRGHVQPQHF. This chain uses TRBV6-1 with TRBJ1-5; 11 bases fit TRBD1. The germline V gene has CDR1 MNHNS and CDR2 SASEGT. V shed 7 bases and J 6 bases; nucleotides not matched to a gene: 8. The CDR3 sequence is 15 residues long.

The chain has TRBV18 and TRBJ2-7; tentatively, D is TRBD1 (6 bases). This CDR3 comprises 14 residues. V dropped 5 bases and J dropped 2 bases, with 13 bases sitting between them. Germline V gives CDR1 KGHSH, CDR2 LQKENI. Here the CDR3 reads CASSARQVAYEQYF. CDR3 coding DNA: TGTGCCAGCTCAGCTCGACAGGTCGCCTACGAGCAGTACTTC.

V is TRBV6-1 and J is TRBJ1-6, with TRBD1 identical over 7 bases. Germline values: CDR1 MNHNS, CDR2 SASEGT. The CDR3 is made up of 16 amino acids. V shed 3 bases, J shed 6 bases, and the junction held 8 bases outside the gene matches. Written as DNA, the CDR3 is TGTGCCAGCAGTGATAAAGGGGGCCGTCTTAATTCACCCCTCCACTTT. Encoded protein: CASSDKGGRLNSPLHF.

V gene TRBV6-5 combines with J gene TRBJ1-2; the match to TRBD1 covers 9 bases. V was clipped by 3 bases and J by 2 bases; unmatched bases: 4. Germline CDR1 is MNHEY and CDR2 is SVGAGI. This CDR3 is 15 amino acids long. CDR3 sequence: CASSYSGTGNYGYTF. In nucleotides, the CDR3 is TGTGCCAGCAGTTATAGCGGGACAGGGAACTATGGCTACACCTTC.

The chain has TRBV6-5 and TRBJ2-7, with D tentatively TRBD2 (6 bases). Germline V gene sequence: CDR1 MNHEY, CDR2 SVGAGI. The V gene lost 8 bases and the J gene lost 5 bases, with 19 bases spanning the gap. The CDR3 runs 14 residues. The CDR3 nucleotides read TGTGCCAGCTGGGACCGGGGGTCGGTCCACGAGCAGTACTTC. Translating it yields CASWDRGSVHEQYF.

V usage is TRBV7-6 and J usage is TRBJ2-1; maybe TRBD1 (6 bases). The CDR3 is 13 amino acids. The germline CDR1 and CDR2 sequences are SGHVS and FNYEAQ. Trimming cost V 6 bases and J 6 bases, with 12 bases left between them. The CDR3 sequence: CASRAAGVNEQFF. For the CDR3, the DNA is TGTGCCAGCAGGGCCGCAGGGGTCAATGAGCAGTTCTTC.

The CDR3 DNA reads TGTGCCAGCAGCTTTAGCACTAGCACAGATACGCAGTATTTT. It translates to CASSFSTSTDTQYF. The chain is built from TRBV7-9 and TRBJ2-3, with no clear D. CDR1 and CDR2 from the germline V gene are SEHNR and FQNEAQ (reference sequence). Trimming pared 3 bases from V and 0 bases from J, leaving 7 bases between. The CDR3 consists of 14 residues.

The V gene is TRBV6-4, the J gene TRBJ1-1, with 8 positions matching TRBD1. Unmatched junction bases numbered 10, after V lost 10 bases and J lost 6 bases. The CDR3 contains 13 residues. Looked up from germline, CDR1 is MRHNA and CDR2 is SNTAGT. CDR3 amino acids: CATPKDRAAEAFF. For the CDR3, the DNA is TGTGCCACTCCCAAGGACAGGGCGGCTGAAGCTTTCTTT.

The chain recombines TRBV30 with TRBJ1-3, with D possibly TRBD1 on 5 matching bases. Germline V lookup: CDR1 GTSNPN, CDR2 SVGIG (reference sequence). Trimming removed 2 bases at V and 4 bases at J, with 9 bases between. The CDR3 extends over 13 amino acids. Written as DNA, the CDR3 is TGTGCCTGGAGTTCAGGGTACGGAAACACCATATATTTT. Amino acids: CAWSSGYGNTIYF.

The chain joins TRBV7-3 to TRBJ2-7; 8 bases map to TRBD2. The ends lost 5 bases at V and 5 bases at J; junction bases unmatched: 11. CDR1 and CDR2 from the germline V gene are SGHTA and FQGTGA. This CDR3 comprises 15 residues. CDR3 DNA sequence: TGTGCCAGCAGCCCCGGGGGAGCGGGAGTTAACGAGCAGTACTTC. Protein sequence: CASSPGGAGVNEQYF.

J is TRBJ2-7 and V is TRBV9; TRBD2 agrees at 13 bases. This CDR3 has 16 residues. Germline values: CDR1 SGDLS, CDR2 YYNGEE. Trimming took 4 bases from V and 7 from J; bases not matched to a gene: 11. CDR3 in amino acids: CASSPQTGTSGMEQYF. The CDR3, as DNA: TGTGCCAGCAGCCCTCAAACCGGGACTAGCGGGATGGAGCAGTACTTC.

This rearrangement joins TRBV15 to TRBJ1-3; perhaps TRBD1 as D (5 bases). From germline, CDR1 is LNHNV and CDR2 YYDKDF (reference sequence). Trimming removed 0 bases at V and 3 bases at J, with 12 bases between. This CDR3 region has 16 residues. The CDR3 nucleotides read TGTGCCACCAGCAGAGATGGGGGGGAGAGTGGAAACACCATATATTTT. Translating gives CATSRDGGESGNTIYF.

V usage is TRBV29-1 and J usage is TRBJ1-2; D gene uncertain. Germline V gene sequence: CDR1 SQVTM, CDR2 ANQGSEA. This CDR3 comprises 13 residues. The CDR3 DNA sequence: TGCGGAGATTACTCTTACCTGAACTATGGCTACACCTTC. It translates to CGDYSYLNYGYTF. Complete variable domain (other parts from reference TRBV29-1 and TRBJ1-2): SAVISQKPSRDICQRGTSLTIQCQVDSQVTMMFWYRQQPGQSLTLIATANQGSEATYESGFVIDKFPISRPNLTFSTLTVSNMSPEDSSIYLCGDYSYLNYGYTFGSGTRLTVV.

The J gene is TRBJ1-1, the V gene TRBV5-6, with TRBD1 as a possible D gene (5 bases). The CDR3 is 13 residues long. V shed 4 bases and J shed 6 bases, with 13 bases lying between them. Germline-derived CDR1 and CDR2 are SGHDT and YYEEEE. DNA for the CDR3: TGTGCCAGCAGCCTGTCACGGGGGGCTGAAGCTTTCTTT. Protein sequence: CASSLSRGAEAFF.

The genes are TRBV19 and TRBJ2-1; D is perhaps TRBD2 (5 bases). The germline V and J ends were trimmed by 8 bases and 0 bases, with 11 bases remaining between them. Per germline, CDR1 LNHDA and CDR2 SQIVND (reference sequence). The CDR3 totals 14 residues. CDR3 bases: TGTGCCAGTCGGGAAAAAAGCTCCTACAATGAGCAGTTCTTC. Translating gives CASREKSSYNEQFF.

The gene calls are TRBV4-2 and TRBJ1-1, with a weak D call TRBD1 (5 bases). Germline V gene data show CDR1 as LGHNA and CDR2 as YNFKEQ. Trimming left V 3 bases short and J 1 base short, with 12 bases between. CDR3 size: 15 residues. CDR3 residues: CASSHRETANTEAFF. CDR3 nucleotides: TGTGCCAGCAGCCACAGAGAGACAGCGAACACTGAAGCTTTCTTT.